The TCR beta chain described here comes from a study of blood T cell repertoires in COVID-19. About the research overall: Specimens from acute and convalescent COVID-19 originated in the United States, Italy and Spain.

Per the authors' pipeline: Reference gene primers were amplified, and this amplification served to estimate nucleated cell counts. Data came from immunoSEQ multiplex PCR; TCRdb stores just in-frame clones and leaves some out. For V, J and clone size, that table is used; D and trimming come from the DNA. The sample carries around 290,000 clones, about 89% recorded once. Deletions cut 4 bases from V and 7 bases from J, with 11 bases between. The CDR3 has 12 residues. CDR1 and CDR2 (germline): LGHDT, YNNKEL (reference sequence). Sequenced: peripheral blood. The V and J genes are TRBV3-1 (or the pseudogene TRBV3-2) and TRBJ2-7; a possible D gene is TRBD1 (6 bases). This sequence originates from a man aged 40-49 years with acute or convalescent COVID-19. The CDR3 loop reads CASSLQGREQYF. CDR3 bases: TGTGCCAGCAGCCTACAGGGCCGGGAGCAGTACTTC.